This T cell receptor beta chain was retrieved from a study of T cell changes during pregnancy in multiple sclerosis (dated by TCRdb to about 2019). A note on the overall study: Changes in the T cell repertoire over the course of pregnancy were examined in this study in women with multiple sclerosis.

With respect to this clone: This receptor's antigen is unknown. Per-base qualities were not stored, and no clone one base away is much larger.

Receptor amplification or capture employed the immunoSEQ multiplex PCR assay. The table comes from immuneACCESS by way of TCRdb, which keeps in-frame sequences with V and J called. Part of the clones is missing from these tables; in studies checked, under half for an unresolved V gene and the rest for unknown reasons. This sample lists tens of thousands of clones; 90% to 95% were detected once. Jointly, the top ten make up around 0.9% of the sample. V is cut by 7 bases and J by 1 base, and the space between the germline ends is 14 bases. The germline V gene encodes CDR1 SGHRS and CDR2 YFSETQ. Including cysteine and phenylalanine, the CDR3 has 15 amino acids. The kept DNA is CDR3 alone, 45 bases in frame from the first base.

This receptor was identified in a female donor with multiple sclerosis, enrolled in a pregnancy study. The rearrangement combines TRBV5-1 with TRBJ2-2; TRBD2 could be the D gene, as 6 bases match. The material was peripheral blood, obtained before pregnancy. The CDR3 here reads CASLGGAKNTGELFF. The nucleotide sequence is TGCGCCAGCTTGGGCGGGGCGAAGAACACCGGGGAGCTGTTTTTT.